These 28 T cell receptor beta chains were sequenced from one sample in a study of metastatic and nonmetastatic thyroid tumors. TCRdb redid the clone calls on the PCR reads using MiXCR. The sample lists some 64,000 clones; about 4% were seen once. Not a single patient had been given any form of treatment at any point before undergoing thyroid surgery. The sample was blood. The receptors come from a female donor with papillary thyroid cancer or a benign thyroid nodule (not recorded which). Some clones in this sample may be carry-over from other donors' samples.

Here the CDR3 reads CASSPETPSEQFF. The DNA of the CDR3 is TGTGCCAGCAGTCCAGAGACCCCGTCTGAGCAGTTCTTC. The rearrangement joins TRBV2 to TRBJ2-1; D is ambiguous. This CDR3 comprises 13 residues. Germline lookup yields CDR1 SNHLY and CDR2 FYNNEI. V lost 5 bases and J 9 bases, leaving 14 bases between the germline ends.

The chain couples TRBV6-2 or TRBV6-3 to TRBJ2-1; TRBD2 matches at 9 bases. After removal of 5 bases from V and 10 bases from J, the junction contained 27 bases not matched to a gene. Germline V gene sequence: CDR1 MNHEY, CDR2 SVGEGT. This CDR3 is 20 amino acids long. CDR3 bases: TGTGCCAGCAGTCCCCTGGGACACCGGAGGGTGAATAGCGGGAGTCGAGAGCAGTTCTTC. Translated, it gives CASSPLGHRRVNSGSREQFF.

CDR3 region: CASRGPRKAGELFF. For the CDR3, the DNA is TGTGCCAGTAGGGGGCCAAGGAAGGCCGGGGAGCTGTTTTTT. This chain links TRBV19 with TRBJ2-2, with D maybe TRBD1 (5 bases). The CDR3 extends over 14 amino acids. Germline-derived CDR1 and CDR2 are LNHDA and SQIVND (reference sequence). V lost 6 bases and J 6 bases, leaving 14 bases between the germline ends.

This clone was seen many times. The chain links TRBV24-1 to TRBJ1-2; D is perhaps TRBD1 (6 bases). The CDR3 has 15 residues. Trimming left V 4 bases short and J 8 bases short, with 19 bases between. Germline V gene lookup returns CDR1 KGHDR and CDR2 SFDVKD. The CDR3 sequence: CATSDPTGKERGYTF. CDR3 nucleotides: TGTGCCACCAGTGACCCTACAGGGAAAGAACGGGGCTACACCTTC.

This clone appeared many times. The rearrangement joins TRBV20-1 to TRBJ1-1, with 10 bases that match TRBD1. Germline loops: CDR1 DFQATT, CDR2 SNEGSKA (reference sequence). Trimming cost V 6 bases and J 6 bases; bases outside gene matches: 13. The CDR3 length is 15 residues. The CDR3 here is CSAPDRGRGVPEAFF. DNA for the CDR3: TGCAGTGCACCCGACAGGGGGCGCGGAGTCCCTGAAGCTTTCTTT.

At least ten counts were recorded for this clone. The chain recombines TRBV5-1 with TRBJ2-5; no reliable D call. Per germline, CDR1 SGHRS and CDR2 YFSETQ. Trimming stripped 0 bases from V and 5 bases from J, with 5 bases between. The CDR3 is made up of 12 amino acids. The CDR3 DNA is TGCGCCAGCAGCTTGGCCTCGGAGACCCAGTACTTC. Its protein is CASSLASETQYF.

The V call is TRBV6-2 or TRBV6-3, the J call TRBJ1-3; D is possibly TRBD1 (6 bases). V was shortened by 4 bases and J by 3 bases, with 13 bases between the two germline ends. The CDR3 length is 15 residues. The V gene's germline CDR1 is MNHEY and CDR2 SVGEGT. This chain's CDR3 is CASSFSGEDGNTIYF. Here the CDR3 DNA reads TGTGCCAGCAGTTTTTCAGGGGAAGATGGAAACACCATATATTTT.

This clone was seen at least ten times. J is TRBJ2-4 and V is TRBV11-3; D uncertain. Germline CDR1 SGHNT, CDR2 YENEEA. Trimming removed 1 base from V and 12 bases from J, with 16 bases in between. The CDR3 totals 14 residues. In DNA form, the CDR3 reads TGTGCCAGCAGCTTAGGTCTGGCAAGTAGTCCTCAGTACTTC. It is translated as CASSLGLASSPQYF.

A note on this clone: The CDR3 does not close with the conserved phenylalanine or tryptophan, likely indicating a read error. The chain combines TRBV20-1 with TRBJ2-1; TRBD1 might be the D (5 bases). V was cut by 8 bases and J by 3 bases, with 17 bases left in between. Germline V gene data show CDR1 as DFQATT and CDR2 as SNEGSKA (reference sequence). CDR3 size: 14 residues. Here the CDR3 reads CSTQSPTVYNEQFY. CDR3 DNA: TGCAGTACACAATCCCCGACAGTCTACAATGAGCAGTTCTAC.

This clone was counted many times. This chain joins TRBV28 and TRBJ1-1; D is undetermined. Germline loops: CDR1 MDHEN, CDR2 SYDVKM. The CDR3 length is 13 residues. Trimming left V 8 bases short and J 0 bases short, with 10 bases between. The CDR3 nucleotides are TGTGCCAGCGAAGGCAGTATGAACACTGAAGCTTTCTTT. Its translation: CASEGSMNTEAFF. Supplemented by reference TRBV28 and TRBJ1-1, the full variable domain reads DVKVTQSSRYLVKRTGEKVFLECVQDMDHENMFWYRQDPGLGLRLIYFSYDVKMKEKGDIPEGYSVSREKKERFSLILESASTNQTSMYLCASEGSMNTEAFFGQGTRLTVV.

This clone was observed a handful of times. The chain has TRBV19 and TRBJ1-1; D not resolved. CDR1 LNHDA and CDR2 SQIVND come from the germline V gene (reference sequence). Trimming cost V 3 bases and J 4 bases, with 15 bases left between them. This CDR3 has 15 residues. This CDR3 reads CASSIPRQLITEAFF. As DNA, the CDR3 is TGTGCCAGTAGTATTCCCCGGCAGCTTATCACTGAAGCTTTCTTT.

This clone was observed a handful of times. J is TRBJ2-4 and V is TRBV6-1; 7 bases line up with TRBD1. J gave up 1 base and V 3 bases, and 6 bases lay outside the gene matches. Germline V CDR1 and CDR2: MNHNS, SASEGT. This CDR3 is 16 amino acids long. The chain's CDR3 is CASSDEGAGAKNIQYF. The CDR3 DNA reads TGTGCCAGCAGTGACGAGGGGGCCGGGGCCAAAAACATTCAGTACTTC.

V usage is TRBV28 and J usage is TRBJ2-7; TRBD2 aligns across 8 bases. The CDR3 consists of 14 residues. Unmatched junction bases numbered 5, after V lost 5 bases and J lost 2 bases. CDR1 is MDHEN and CDR2 is SYDVKM in the germline V gene. CDR3 protein: CASSVPGLAYEQYF. In nucleotides, the CDR3 is TGTGCCAGCAGTGTCCCGGGACTAGCCTACGAGCAGTACTTC.

This clone was seen ten or more times. The genes are TRBV11-2 and TRBJ2-1; TRBD2 is a possible D gene (6 bases). V lost 7 bases to trimming and J lost 5 bases, with 12 bases between them. Germline V gene lookup returns CDR1 SGHAT and CDR2 FQNNGV. This CDR3 is built from 13 residues. The DNA for the CDR3 is TGTGCCAGCAACACCGGGGGAGACAATGAGCAGTTCTTC. Translation gives CASNTGGDNEQFF. The full variable domain, completed using reference TRBV11-2 and TRBJ2-1, is EAGVAQSPRYKIIEKRQSVAFWCNPISGHATLYWYQQILGQGPKLLIQFQNNGVVDDSQLPKDRFSAERLKGVDSTLKIQPAKLEDSAVYLCASNTGGDNEQFFGPGTRLTVL.

This clone was found many times. J is TRBJ1-6 and V is TRBV5-6; TRBD1 aligns across 7 bases. Per the germline V gene, CDR1 is SGHDT and CDR2 is YYEEEE. The CDR3 totals 15 residues. V was clipped by 2 bases and J by 13 bases; unmatched bases: 12. The CDR3: CASSFGLKGATPLHF. Written as DNA, the CDR3 is TGTGCCAGCAGCTTCGGGCTTAAGGGGGCGACGCCCCTCCACTTT.

The table lists this clone with a few counts. The chain is built from TRBV27 and TRBJ1-5; no clear D. This CDR3 has 12 residues. Germline V gene data show CDR1 as MNHEY and CDR2 as SMNVEV (reference sequence). The ends were cut back, 3 bases at V and 6 bases at J, with 6 bases in the middle. This CDR3 is CASSFLCQPQHF. For the CDR3, the DNA is TGTGCCAGCAGTTTCCTCTGTCAGCCCCAGCATTTT.

This clone was counted between two and nine times. The rearrangement uses TRBV7-9 and TRBJ2-6; 9 bases match TRBD1. J was trimmed by 2 bases and V by 5 bases; bases with no gene match: 10. Germline lookup yields CDR1 SEHNR and CDR2 FQNEAQ (reference sequence). This CDR3 spans 18 amino acids. In DNA, the CDR3 is TGTGCCAGCAGCCTAGGACAGGGGACATGCCCTGGGGCCAACGTCCTGACTTTC. Translating it yields CASSLGQGTCPGANVLTF. The entire variable domain, with the rest obtained from reference TRBV7-9 and TRBJ2-6, is as follows: DTGVSQNPRHKITKRGQNVTFRCDPISEHNRLYWYRQTLGQGPEFLTYFQNEAQLEKSRLLSDRFSAERPKGSFSTLEIQRTEQGDSAMYLCASSLGQGTCPGANVLTFGAGSRLTVL.

This clone was recorded many times. The V and J genes are TRBV27 and TRBJ1-1; the D is unclear. CDR3 length equals 13 residues. Germline loops: CDR1 MNHEY, CDR2 SMNVEV (reference sequence). V dropped 6 bases and J dropped 5 bases, with 13 bases sitting between them. The CDR3 here is CASSKGLGTEAFF. CDR3 coding DNA: TGTGCCAGCAGCAAGGGTTTGGGGACTGAAGCTTTCTTT.

The chain recombines TRBV18 with TRBJ2-6, with D maybe TRBD1 (5 bases). The CDR3 has 16 residues. Germline V lookup: CDR1 KGHSH, CDR2 LQKENI. The ends were cut back, 6 bases at V and 0 bases at J, with 12 bases in the middle. The CDR3 region is CASSLRDSSGANVLTF. The DNA of the CDR3 is TGTGCCAGCTCCCTCAGGGATAGCTCTGGGGCCAACGTCCTGACTTTC. The whole variable domain, filled in from reference TRBV18 and TRBJ2-6, reads NAGVMQNPRHLVRRRGQEARLRCSPMKGHSHVYWYRQLPEEGLKFMVYLQKENIIDESGMPKERFSAEFPKEGPSILRIQQVVRGDSAAYFCASSLRDSSGANVLTFGAGSRLTVL.

A few counts support this clone. Just one base apart from a much larger clone, this may be a read error. This sequence joins TRBV29-1 and TRBJ2-1, with D uncertain. This CDR3 has 13 residues. Germline V gives CDR1 SQVTM, CDR2 ANQGSEA. The CDR3: CGVERQRGNEQFF. CDR3 nucleotide sequence: TGCGGCGTTGAAAGGCAGCGTGGCAATGAGCAGTTCTTC.

The table lists this clone with a few counts. V and J are TRBV6-1 and TRBJ2-1; TRBD2 agrees at 13 bases. This CDR3 contains 15 residues. V shed 3 bases, J shed 8 bases, and the junction held 4 bases outside the gene matches. In germline, CDR1 is MNHNS, CDR2 SASEGT. The CDR3 DNA is TGTGCCAGCAGTGACGGACTAGCGGGAGTAGATGAGCAGTTCTTC. It translates to CASSDGLAGVDEQFF.

There are a few counts of this clone. The chain combines TRBV28 with TRBJ1-3; D ambiguous. The V end was cut by 6 bases, the J end by 2 bases, with 8 bases between. Germline assignment: CDR1 MDHEN and CDR2 SYDVKM. The CDR3 consists of 13 residues. DNA for the CDR3: TGTGCCAGCAGGGCCTTTGCTGGAAACACCATATATTTT. This codes for CASRAFAGNTIYF.

There are many counts of this clone. The rearrangement uses TRBV24-1 and TRBJ2-3, with 10 bases that match TRBD2. V lost 3 bases, J lost 8 bases, and 4 bases stayed unmatched. The germline CDR1 and CDR2 sequences are KGHDR and SFDVKD. The CDR3 sequence is 14 residues long. The CDR3 DNA reads as TGTGCCACCAGTGATAGCCTAGCGGGAGCTACGCAGTATTTT. Its translation is CATSDSLAGATQYF.

This sequence joins TRBV19 and TRBJ2-7; 9 bases map to TRBD1. Unmatched junction bases numbered 8, after V lost 6 bases and J lost 5 bases. This CDR3 has 14 amino acids. Germline CDR1 and CDR2: LNHDA and SQIVND (reference sequence). For the CDR3, the DNA is TGTGCCAGTAGAGACAGGGGGGGGATCAACGAGCAGTACTTC. This gives the protein CASRDRGGINEQYF.

On this clone: This may stem from a read error, because a much larger clone lies one nucleotide away. This chain uses TRBV12-5 with TRBJ1-1; maybe TRBD1 (6 bases). CDR1 is LGHNT and CDR2 is FRNRAP in the germline V gene. This CDR3 is 14 amino acids long. This chain's CDR3 is CVSENRAGRAEAFF. The CDR3 nucleotides are TGTGTTAGTGAGAACAGGGCAGGTCGCGCTGAAGCTTTCTTT.

This clone came up many times. The genes are TRBV4-2 and TRBJ2-7; D call uncertain. CDR1 is LGHNA, CDR2 YNFKEQ, per germline. V was shortened by 0 bases and J by 3 bases, with 15 bases between the two germline ends. The CDR3 extends over 16 amino acids. CDR3 nucleotides: TGTGCCAGCAGCCAAGATGGTATGCGGAGATACTACGAGCAGTACTTC. Translated: CASSQDGMRRYYEQYF.

The V call is TRBV13, the J call TRBJ1-1, with TRBD1 identical over 9 bases. Germline-derived CDR1 and CDR2 are PRHDT and FYEKMQ (reference sequence). The CDR3 runs 16 residues. The ends lost 5 bases at V and 3 bases at J; junction bases unmatched: 10. CDR3 DNA sequence: TGTGCCAGCAGCGTCCGGGACAGGGCAGAGGACACTGAAGCTTTCTTT. Translating it yields CASSVRDRAEDTEAFF.

This clone showed up many times. In nucleotides, the CDR3 is TGTGCCAGCAGCCAAGATGGGGCATACGGCTACACCTTC. Its translation: CASSQDGAYGYTF. The chain couples TRBV5-5 to TRBJ1-2, with D perhaps TRBD1 (5 bases). The V and J ends lost 4 bases and 8 bases respectively, with 15 bases between them. From germline, CDR1 is SGHKS and CDR2 YYEKEE (reference sequence). The CDR3 is made up of 13 amino acids.